This T cell receptor (beta chain) derives from a study of human T cells and chemical hapten exposure. About the study: DPC (0.01%) was patch tested on the upper back and read at 6 days. Patients, a majority of them female, were diagnosed with alopecia areata, totalis or universalis.

The time point here: pre-sensitization, week 0. As to treatment: therapeutic diphenylcyclopropenone sensitization with weekly scalp DPC. The study drew its donors from alopecia patients who were 18 to 70 years old and suitable for DPC. This clonotype was picked up a small number of times. Authors' processing steps: Samples held a median of 95,638 TCRs, range about 23,224–750,000. TCRdb processed the RACE reads anew with MiXCR; each CDR3 protein has one entry. It is TCRdb's table, rather than the study itself, that gives the V and J calls and clone size. This sample yields around 120,000 distinct CDR3 sequences, of which roughly 14% are seen a single time; roughly 3.1% belongs to the top ten. The germline V gene has CDR1 LGHNA and CDR2 YSLEER. This CDR3 contains 15 residues. V dropped 6 bases and J dropped 2; count of bases not matched to a gene: 5.

The sample in question was whole blood, obtained in connection with sensitization to the hapten diphenylcyclopropenone (DPC). The TCR originated in a woman aged 18 to 35 with alopecia areata. Some clones in this sample may be carry-over from other donors' samples. The chain couples TRBV4-3 to TRBJ1-4; 8 bases agree with TRBD1. CDR3 sequence (DNA): TGCGCCAGCAGTAACGGACAGGGCACTAATGAAAAACTGTTTTTT. Protein: CASSNGQGTNEKLFF.